The entry below gives a single TCR beta chain sequence along with its context. Its antigen remains unidentified. This CDR3 is 12 amino acids long. Trimming stripped 3 bases from V and 7 bases from J, with 9 bases between. The germline V gene encodes CDR1 MDHEN and CDR2 SYDVKM. This record belongs to a study of cytomegalovirus exposure and HLA in healthy donors. Background on the study: The same platform was used for the roughly 120 validation repertoires as for the roughly 700 first-cohort repertoires, as reported in a later analysis. Study-wide results and limits: The study flagged approximately 180 TCR beta chains as cytomegalovirus-associated.

TCRdb keeps only in-frame clones here, not all; method: immunoSEQ multiplex PCR. The sample shows 250,000 to 300,000 clones, nearly 90% of them seen only once. Material for sequencing was PBMCs. The receptor's source is a woman younger than 30 in good health and CMV-seronegative. The genes are TRBV28 and TRBJ1-2; TRBD1 might be the D (5 bases). The CDR3 loop is CASSFGQAGYTF. DNA of the CDR3: TGTGCCAGCAGTTTTGGACAAGCTGGCTACACCTTC.